This T cell receptor (beta chain) was profiled in a study of blood T cell repertoires in COVID-19. For the study at large: T cells, B-cell-depleted T cells, or PBMCs supplied cDNA or gDNA.

Produced via immunoSEQ multiplex PCR; TCRdb's table is partial and in-frame only. Counted here are under 300,000 clones, roughly 89% occurring once; the ten biggest clones make up approximately 1.4%. V lost 5 bases, J lost 5 bases, and 8 bases lay in between. From germline, CDR1 is SGHTS and CDR2 YDEGEE. The CDR3 sequence is 13 residues long. The sequence was obtained from a woman aged 40 to 49 who had recovered from COVID-19. The chain uses TRBV5-8 and TRBJ1-6; perhaps TRBD1 as D (5 bases). The sequenced material came from peripheral blood. The CDR3 is CASRTVNNSPLHF. In DNA form, the CDR3 reads TGTGCCAGCAGGACAGTTAATAATTCACCCCTCCACTTT.